This T cell receptor (beta chain) appears in the sequencing data of a study of response to subunit inactivated influenza vaccine. This clonotype was seen a handful of times. TCRdb used MiXCR to reprocess the RT-PCR reads, holding one entry per CDR3 protein. The table has about 830,000 distinct CDR3 sequences, 18% seen once. The CDR3 is 11 amino acids. V lost 7 bases, J lost 2 bases, and 9 bases lay in between. The germline V gene encodes CDR1 SQVTM and CDR2 ANQGSEA. The source material was PBMCs from blood, sampled about 5 days after vaccination. This receptor was taken from a man aged 45-60 years who received an inactivated influenza vaccine. This sequence joins TRBV29-1 and TRBJ2-7; unclear D gene. The CDR3 is CSGGSTYEQYF. The CDR3 DNA is TGCAGCGGCGGCAGCACCTACGAGCAGTACTTC.